The 25 T cell receptor beta chains in this list originate from one sample, sequenced in a study of blood T cell repertoires in COVID-19. Measured with immunoSEQ multiplex PCR; TCRdb has only the in-frame clones, and not every one. The sample holds about 320,000 clones, over 85% seen once. Sequenced sample: peripheral blood. These receptors were collected from a woman aged 25 to 39 with COVID-19, enrolled during active disease.

The V gene is TRBV7-8, the J gene TRBJ2-3; TRBD2 aligns across 8 bases. V trimming: 1 base; J trimming: 4 bases; junction bases outside the gene matches: 7. Germline assignment: CDR1 SGHVS and CDR2 FQNEAQ. This CDR3 has 16 residues. The CDR3 bases are TGTGCCAGCAGCTTAGTCTCGGGGGGGCCCTCAGATACGCAGTATTTT. Its protein is CASSLVSGGPSDTQYF.

The chain is built from TRBV30 and TRBJ1-4, with D tentatively TRBD1 (6 bases). Germline V gene sequence: CDR1 GTSNPN, CDR2 SVGIG (reference sequence). The CDR3 has 12 residues. Trimming took 5 bases from V and 8 from J, leaving 12 bases between them. The CDR3: CAWGQSGEKLFF. DNA of the CDR3: TGTGCCTGGGGACAGTCGGGGGAAAAACTGTTTTTT.

This chain links TRBV7-9 with TRBJ2-2; TRBD2 is a possible D gene (5 bases). V shed 4 bases and J shed 4 bases, with 13 bases lying between them. CDR3 size: 15 residues. Germline CDR1 SEHNR, CDR2 FQNEAQ (reference sequence). The CDR3 loop is CASSSERAFTGELFF. DNA for the CDR3: TGTGCCAGCAGCTCCGAGAGGGCGTTCACCGGGGAGCTGTTTTTT.

V is TRBV2 and J is TRBJ2-1, with 7 nucleotides matching TRBD1. The CDR3 totals 15 residues. With V trimmed by 6 bases and J by 2 bases, 7 bases remained unmatched. From germline, CDR1 is SNHLY and CDR2 FYNNEI. This chain's CDR3 is CASSRTGEPYNEQFF. In nucleotides, the CDR3 is TGTGCCAGCAGCCGGACAGGCGAACCCTACAATGAGCAGTTCTTC.

V and J are TRBV28 and TRBJ2-2; TRBD2 agrees at 13 bases. With 4 bases clipped from V and 5 bases from J, the junction kept 7 bases outside the gene matches. Germline V gene sequence: CDR1 MDHEN, CDR2 SYDVKM. This CDR3 has 17 amino acids. CDR3 protein: CASSSIQLAGGTGELFF. In DNA, the CDR3 is TGTGCCAGCAGTTCCATCCAACTAGCGGGGGGGACCGGGGAGCTGTTTTTT. The full variable domain, completed using reference TRBV28 and TRBJ2-2, is DVKVTQSSRYLVKRTGEKVFLECVQDMDHENMFWYRQDPGLGLRLIYFSYDVKMKEKGDIPEGYSVSREKKERFSLILESASTNQTSMYLCASSSIQLAGGTGELFFGEGSRLTVL.

This rearrangement joins TRBV7-9 to TRBJ2-6, with 8 bases identical to TRBD1. The CDR3 is 18 residues long. The V and J ends lost 5 bases and 0 bases, in that order; junction bases with no gene match: 9. Germline-derived CDR1 and CDR2 are SEHNR and FQNEAQ (reference sequence). CDR3 residues: CASSPRTGTYSGANVLTF. CDR3 DNA sequence: TGTGCCAGCAGCCCCAGGACAGGGACATACTCTGGGGCCAACGTCCTGACTTTC. Variable domain in full (rest from reference TRBV7-9 and TRBJ2-6): DTGVSQNPRHKITKRGQNVTFRCDPISEHNRLYWYRQTLGQGPEFLTYFQNEAQLEKSRLLSDRFSAERPKGSFSTLEIQRTEQGDSAMYLCASSPRTGTYSGANVLTFGAGSRLTVL.

The chain recombines TRBV2 with TRBJ2-5; D unresolved. The CDR3 consists of 14 residues. Germline CDR1 is SNHLY and CDR2 is FYNNEI. V dropped 2 bases and J dropped 5 bases, with 12 bases sitting between them. CDR3 amino acids: CASSESTGGETQYF. The CDR3 coding sequence is TGTGCCAGCAGTGAATCTACGGGTGGGGAGACCCAGTACTTC.

The chain is built from TRBV12-5 and TRBJ1-5, with no clear D. V lost 6 bases to trimming and J lost 0 bases, with 9 bases between them. CDR3 length: 14 amino acids. Per the germline V gene, CDR1 is LGHNT and CDR2 is FRNRAP. CDR3 sequence reads: CASGPGNSNQPQHF. CDR3 in DNA: TGTGCTAGTGGCCCGGGTAATAGCAATCAGCCCCAGCATTTT.

The chain joins TRBV4-1 to TRBJ2-7; D call uncertain. Trimming cost V 5 bases and J 3 bases, with 17 bases left between them. In germline, CDR1 is MGHRA, CDR2 YSYEKL. This CDR3 has 15 residues. DNA for the CDR3: TGCGCCAGCAGCGATCTATGGAGTCCGAGCTACGAGCAGTACTTC. Its translation is CASSDLWSPSYEQYF.

The rearrangement joins TRBV7-7 to TRBJ2-2; the D is unclear. V shed 1 base and J shed 1 base, with 4 bases lying between them. The CDR3 runs 14 residues. In germline, CDR1 is SSHAT, CDR2 FNYEAQ (reference sequence). The CDR3 DNA reads TGTGCCAGCAGCTTAGGCGAGAACACCGGGGAGCTGTTTTTT. Translation: CASSLGENTGELFF.

This clone appeared once. The chain recombines TRBV4-1 with TRBJ1-5; the D gene is possibly TRBD1 (5 bases). From germline, CDR1 is MGHRA and CDR2 YSYEKL. V dropped 3 bases and J dropped 5 bases, with 11 bases sitting between them. The CDR3 covers 14 residues. The CDR3 here is CASSQVGVYQPQHF. Here the CDR3 DNA reads TGCGCCAGCAGCCAGGTAGGGGTCTATCAGCCCCAGCATTTT.

The V call is TRBV9, the J call TRBJ1-2, with D unresolved. The CDR3 runs 10 residues. V lost 4 bases, J lost 8 bases, and 6 bases lay in between. CDR1 and CDR2 (germline): SGDLS, YYNGEE. CDR3 region: CASSPVGYTF. CDR3 DNA: TGTGCCAGCAGCCCCGTAGGCTACACCTTC.

Only one count was recorded for this clone. The chain joins TRBV5-4 to TRBJ1-5; D remains unclear. The CDR3 length is 15 residues. Germline V lookup: CDR1 SGHNT, CDR2 YYREEE (reference sequence). V shed 3 bases and J shed 0 bases, with 10 bases lying between them. The CDR3 region has the DNA TGTGCCAGCAGCTACGCCCCAGGTAGCAATCAGCCCCAGCATTTT. As protein: CASSYAPGSNQPQHF. Filled out from reference TRBV5-4 and TRBJ1-5, the complete variable domain reads ETGVTQSPTHLIKTRGQQVTLRCSSQSGHNTVSWYQQALGQGPQFIFQYYREEENGRGNFPPRFSGLQFPNYSSELNVNALELDDSALYLCASSYAPGSNQPQHFGDGTRLSIL.

The chain recombines TRBV4-1 with TRBJ1-2; D is perhaps TRBD1 (6 bases). Trimming removed 0 bases from V and 5 bases from J, with 13 bases in between. Germline-derived CDR1 and CDR2 are MGHRA and YSYEKL. The CDR3 runs 15 residues. Here the CDR3 DNA reads TGCGCCAGCAGCCAAGAGTGGACAGACCGTTATGGCTACACCTTC. This codes for CASSQEWTDRYGYTF.

This chain connects TRBV7-6 to TRBJ1-1; D might be TRBD1 (6 bases). The CDR3 sequence is 14 residues long. Trimming left V 5 bases short and J 4 bases short, with 14 bases between. The germline gives CDR1 SGHVS, CDR2 FNYEAQ. The CDR3 spells CASSLGGGPTEAFF. The CDR3 coding sequence is TGTGCCAGCAGCCTCGGGGGGGGCCCCACTGAAGCTTTCTTT.

The V gene is TRBV19, the J gene TRBJ1-4; the match to TRBD1 covers 7 bases. The CDR3 is 13 amino acids. The V segment lost 8 bases and the J segment 7 bases; nucleotides outside the gene matches: 7. Germline V gene sequence: CDR1 LNHDA, CDR2 SQIVND (reference sequence). This chain's CDR3 is CASCDRDGEKLFF. The CDR3 DNA reads TGTGCCAGTTGTGACAGGGATGGTGAAAAACTGTTTTTT.

The CDR3, as DNA: TGTGCCAGCTCACCATCCGCCAGGGTCGCTGAAGCTTTCTTT. It is translated as CASSPSARVAEAFF. V is TRBV18 and J is TRBJ1-1; possible D gene TRBD1, 5 bases. The CDR3 has 14 amino acids. In germline, CDR1 is KGHSH, CDR2 LQKENI. V shed 2 bases and J shed 6 bases, with 13 bases lying between them.

The V gene is TRBV15, the J gene TRBJ2-7, with unresolved D. Trimming removed 0 bases at V and 0 bases at J, with 9 bases between. The CDR3 length is 15 residues. In germline, CDR1 is LNHNV, CDR2 YYDKDF (reference sequence). CDR3 in amino acids: CATSRDEPGSYEQYF. CDR3 nucleotide sequence: TGTGCCACCAGCAGAGATGAGCCCGGCTCCTACGAGCAGTACTTC.

Here the CDR3 DNA reads TGTGCCAGCAGTCCGAGCGGAATCCGGGGCTACACCTTC. It translates to CASSPSGIRGYTF. The rearrangement joins TRBV28 to TRBJ1-2; D ambiguous. The CDR3 extends over 13 amino acids. V shed 5 bases and J shed 8 bases, with 15 bases lying between them. Germline V gene lookup returns CDR1 MDHEN and CDR2 SYDVKM.

The V and J genes are TRBV4-1 and TRBJ2-1; maybe TRBD1 (6 bases). There are 17 residues in the CDR3. Trimming removed 3 bases at V and 10 bases at J, with 25 bases between. Germline CDR1 reads MGHRA; CDR2 reads YSYEKL. The CDR3, as DNA: TGCGCCAGCAGCCACCCACTCCGCGGGCAAACAGGGTCCGAGCAGTTCTTC. Its translation: CASSHPLRGQTGSEQFF.

About this clone: The junction departs from germline at one end; a sequencing error may be responsible. The genes are TRBV4-2 and TRBJ2-7; 9 bases are a match to TRBD2. CDR1 is LGHNA and CDR2 is YNFKEQ in the germline V gene. The CDR3 consists of 15 residues. The CDR3, as DNA: TGTGCCAGCAGCCCTTATGGGACTAGCTCCCACGAGCAGTACTTC. Encoded protein: CASSPYGTSSHEQYF.

The chain couples TRBV6-6 to TRBJ2-3; D unclear. The V and J ends lost 0 bases and 2 bases respectively, with 6 bases between them. The CDR3 runs 14 residues. Germline V gene lookup returns CDR1 MNHNY and CDR2 SVGAGI (reference sequence). CDR3 coding DNA: TGTGCCAGCAGTTACTCCCCTTTCACAGATACGCAGTATTTT. Protein product: CASSYSPFTDTQYF.

As regards this clone: The sample has other DNA sequences that encode this CDR3 too. The V call is TRBV4-1, the J call TRBJ2-7; D may be TRBD1 (6 bases). The length of the CDR3 is 15 residues. Germline loops: CDR1 MGHRA, CDR2 YSYEKL. The V gene lost 5 bases and the J gene lost 4 bases, with 18 bases spanning the gap. DNA of the CDR3: TGCGCCAGCAGCAGGGACAACCGAGCCCTATACGAGCAGTACTTC. It is translated as CASSRDNRALYEQYF.

The CDR3 nucleotides read TGTGCCAGCACCGGGAGCACAGATACGCAGTATTTT. Translated, it gives CASTGSTDTQYF. The V gene is TRBV2, the J gene TRBJ2-3, with D unclear. Germline V lookup: CDR1 SNHLY, CDR2 FYNNEI. This CDR3 comprises 12 residues. V was cut by 7 bases and J by 0 bases, with 5 bases left in between.

The CDR3 DNA reads TGCGCCAGCAGCCTGACTAGCGGGGGGGCCCAGCCCGTTACAGATACGCAGTATTTT. Translating gives CASSLTSGGAQPVTDTQYF. The rearrangement joins TRBV5-1 to TRBJ2-3; 14 bases are a match to TRBD2. Germline values: CDR1 SGHRS, CDR2 YFSETQ. V was clipped by 4 bases and J by 3 bases; unmatched bases: 13. The CDR3 length is 19 residues.